A single sample gave rise to the 9 T cell receptor beta chains below, sequenced in a study of blood T cell repertoires in COVID-19 (dated by TCRdb to the early 2020s). The library came from the immunoSEQ multiplex PCR assay. TCRdb carries this immuneACCESS record with in-frame sequences only. Its versions omit some clonotypes, under half of them owing to an unresolved V gene in the studies checked, with the rest unexplained. The sample records about 60,000 clones, around 75% of which are singletons. Of the sample, around 25% is held by the ten largest clones. The sequencing sample was made of peripheral blood. Receptor source: a human donor in a cohort sampled during active COVID-19.

This sequence joins TRBV30 and TRBJ2-1; a weak D match, TRBD1 (6 bases). There are 15 residues in the CDR3. Germline CDR1 GTSNPN, CDR2 SVGIG (reference sequence). Trimming took 2 bases from V and 4 from J, leaving 15 bases between them. CDR3 sequence: CAWSPLDSLYNEQFF. The CDR3 nucleotides read TGTGCCTGGAGTCCGCTGGACAGCTTGTACAATGAGCAGTTCTTC.

Only one count was recorded for this clone. The rearrangement uses TRBV11-2 and TRBJ2-7; a possible D gene is TRBD2 (5 bases). This CDR3 region has 15 residues. V was trimmed by 1 base and J by 0 bases, leaving 10 bases between them. Germline V gene lookup returns CDR1 SGHAT and CDR2 FQNNGV. Here the CDR3 DNA reads TGTGCCAGCAGCTTAGCAAGAGGGAGCTCCTACGAGCAGTACTTC. This translates into CASSLARGSSYEQYF. The full variable domain, with the rest looked up from reference TRBV11-2 and TRBJ2-7, is EAGVAQSPRYKIIEKRQSVAFWCNPISGHATLYWYQQILGQGPKLLIQFQNNGVVDDSQLPKDRFSAERLKGVDSTLKIQPAKLEDSAVYLCASSLARGSSYEQYFGPGTRLTVT.

The chain is built from TRBV5-1 and TRBJ2-3, with TRBD2 matching 9 bases. V was clipped by 0 bases and J by 6 bases; unmatched bases: 5. The CDR3 contains 15 residues. Germline V gene data show CDR1 as SGHRS and CDR2 as YFSETQ. DNA for the CDR3: TGCGCCAGCAGCTTGGAGGGCGGGAGGGCCGATACGCAGTATTTT. Its protein product is CASSLEGGRADTQYF.

This chain uses TRBV11-3 with TRBJ2-5; 7 bases align to TRBD1. Germline CDR1 is SGHNT and CDR2 is YENEEA. J was trimmed by 1 base and V by 4 bases; bases with no gene match: 3. The CDR3 sequence is 14 residues long. The CDR3 DNA reads TGTGCCAGCAGCTCTCACAGGGGCCAAGAGACCCAGTACTTC. The encoded protein is CASSSHRGQETQYF.

This clone was counted between two and nine times. The V gene is TRBV7-9, the J gene TRBJ1-6; 7 positions agree with TRBD1. CDR1 is SEHNR, CDR2 FQNEAQ, per germline (reference sequence). The junction had 7 bases not matched to a gene; V was cut back by 4 bases and J by 7 bases. The CDR3 covers 15 residues. CDR3 loop: CASSSNRGRNSPLHF. CDR3 DNA: TGTGCCAGCAGCTCCAACAGGGGCAGGAATTCACCCCTCCACTTT.

This clone rates as medium-sized. This chain connects TRBV5-1 to TRBJ1-4, with D possibly TRBD1 on 6 matching bases. CDR1 SGHRS and CDR2 YFSETQ come from the germline V gene. Trimming cost V 4 bases and J 7 bases, with 17 bases left between them. This CDR3 spans 15 amino acids. The CDR3 here is CASSTSGRDTEKLFF. The DNA for the CDR3 is TGCGCCAGCAGCACAAGTGGGAGGGACACTGAAAAACTGTTTTTT. Filled out from reference TRBV5-1 and TRBJ1-4, the complete variable domain reads KAGVTQTPRYLIKTRGQQVTLSCSPISGHRSVSWYQQTPGQGLQFLFEYFSETQRNKGNFPGRFSGRQFSNSRSEMNVSTLELGDSALYLCASSTSGRDTEKLFFGSGTQLSVL.

DNA of the CDR3: TGTGCCAGCAGCAAACTAGCTGACACCGGGGAGCTGTTTTTT. It is translated as CASSKLADTGELFF. The gene calls are TRBV7-9 and TRBJ2-2; TRBD2 might be the D (6 bases). The CDR3 sequence is 14 residues long. Germline lookup yields CDR1 SEHNR and CDR2 FQNEAQ (reference sequence). Trimming took 5 bases from V and 3 from J, leaving 10 bases between them.

The V call is TRBV6-2 or TRBV6-3, the J call TRBJ1-5, with D uncertain. Germline CDR1 reads MNHEY; CDR2 reads SVGEGT. The germline V and J ends were trimmed by 2 bases and 3 bases, with 8 bases remaining between them. The CDR3 runs to 14 residues. CDR3 nucleotides: TGTGCCAGCAGTTACGAAGTAGACAATCAGCCCCAGCATTTT. Its translation is CASSYEVDNQPQHF.

The chain couples TRBV27 to TRBJ1-2; 9 bases line up with TRBD1. The CDR3 has 14 residues. V was pared by 6 bases and J by 8 bases, with 10 bases of the junction left unmatched. Germline CDR1 is MNHEY and CDR2 is SMNVEV (reference sequence). The CDR3 reads CASRRQGESYGYTF. The CDR3 nucleotides are TGTGCCAGCAGAAGACAGGGGGAATCGTACGGCTACACCTTC.